Given below is one TCR beta chain in context. Its specificity is unknown. This sample is drawn from a study of cytomegalovirus exposure and HLA in healthy donors. Across the whole study: An analysis done earlier identified around 100 million unique TCR beta sequences from about 180 million T cells. Overall study results and limits: A later examination showed that TCR association rates differed by HLA locus, with DRB1 most and HLA-C fewest. An analysis done earlier found most TCR beta V segments productive about 87% or about 30% of the time. Later analysis suggested most CMV-associated TCR beta chains were HLA-restricted.

Both 60 Vbeta primers and 13 Jbeta primers went into the PCR. The protocol was immunoSEQ multiplex PCR, while the TCRdb copy is restricted to in-frame clones and leaves out a portion. The repertoire holds about 140,000 clones, with about four fifths as singletons. CDR1 and CDR2 from the germline V gene are SGHRS and YFSETQ. V shed 4 bases and J 4 bases; nucleotides not matched to a gene: 4. The CDR3 totals 13 residues. What was sequenced was PBMCs. The chain is built from TRBV5-1 and TRBJ1-2, with TRBD1 matching 7 bases. The source is a man aged 18 to 29 in good health and CMV-seropositive. The chain's CDR3 is CASSPGQVYGYTF. Here the CDR3 DNA reads TGCGCCAGCAGCCCCGGACAGGTCTATGGCTACACCTTC.